This TCR beta chain was retrieved from a study of blood T cell repertoires in COVID-19. Study in general: Acute-phase and convalescent COVID-19 samples originated in the United States, Italy and Spain. T cells, B-cell-depleted T cells, or PBMCs supplied cDNA or gDNA.

How the authors handled the data: From reference gene primer amplification, estimates of nucleated cell counts were derived. Assay used: immunoSEQ multiplex PCR; TCRdb lists only in-frame clones, some missing. Clone size and the V and J calls come from that table; the DNA yielded D and trimming. This sample carries around 400,000 clones, 70% to 90% of them seen once, and the ten largest clones take 1.2%. The germline gives CDR1 SGHVS, CDR2 FNYEAQ. This CDR3 has 16 amino acids. The V and J ends lost 3 bases and 6 bases respectively, with 18 bases between them. The V call is TRBV7-6, the J call TRBJ2-1; D not certain. The source of this sequence is a middle-aged man with acute or convalescent COVID-19. Sequencing was done on a sample of peripheral blood. CDR3 DNA: TGTGCCAGCAGCTTTGAGGCCGGCCCGACCCCCAATGAGCAGTTCTTC. This sequence encodes CASSFEAGPTPNEQFF.